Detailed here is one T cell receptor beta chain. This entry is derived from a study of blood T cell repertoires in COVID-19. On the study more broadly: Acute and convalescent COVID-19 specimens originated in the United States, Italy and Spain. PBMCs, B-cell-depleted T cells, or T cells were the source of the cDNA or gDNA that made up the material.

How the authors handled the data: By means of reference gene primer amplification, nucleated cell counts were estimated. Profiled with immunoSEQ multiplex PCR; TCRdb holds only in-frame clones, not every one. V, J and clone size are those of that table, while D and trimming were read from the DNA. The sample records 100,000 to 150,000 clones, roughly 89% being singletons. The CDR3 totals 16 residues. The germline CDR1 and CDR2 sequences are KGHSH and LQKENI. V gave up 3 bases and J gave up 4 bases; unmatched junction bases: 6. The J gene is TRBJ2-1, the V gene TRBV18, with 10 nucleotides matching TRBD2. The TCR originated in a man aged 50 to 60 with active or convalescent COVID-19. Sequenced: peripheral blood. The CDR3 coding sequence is TGTGCCAGCTCACCTGCCCTAGCGGGAGTTTACAATGAGCAGTTCTTC. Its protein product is CASSPALAGVYNEQFF.